The clone carrying this T cell receptor (beta chain) was seen once. Its matching antigen is unknown. The CDR3 is 18 amino acids. Trimming removed 0 bases from V and 5 bases from J; junction bases left unmatched: 12. Germline V CDR1 and CDR2: SGDLS, YYNGEE. This sample stems from a study of OX40 agonist ivuxolimab in advanced cancers. Study results and caveats: Clonal expansion by week 6 occurred in CD4+ and CD8+ blood T cells (at 0.1 to 3.0 mg/kg).

Libraries were prepared by immunoSEQ multiplex PCR; TCRdb keeps only in-frame clonotypes and omits some of them. The sample lists about 73,000 clones, 90% occurring once. The rearrangement uses TRBV9 and TRBJ2-2; TRBD1 matches at 8 bases. The clonotype was recovered from an adult with an advanced solid tumor such as melanoma, head and neck, liver or kidney cancer. This sample comprised CD4+ or CD8+ T cells sorted from blood, obtained in a trial of the OX40 agonist ivuxolimab. The CDR3 sequence: CASSVATLTGEETGELFF. CDR3 DNA: TGTGCCAGCAGCGTAGCTACTCTGACAGGGGAGGAGACCGGGGAGCTGTTTTTT.